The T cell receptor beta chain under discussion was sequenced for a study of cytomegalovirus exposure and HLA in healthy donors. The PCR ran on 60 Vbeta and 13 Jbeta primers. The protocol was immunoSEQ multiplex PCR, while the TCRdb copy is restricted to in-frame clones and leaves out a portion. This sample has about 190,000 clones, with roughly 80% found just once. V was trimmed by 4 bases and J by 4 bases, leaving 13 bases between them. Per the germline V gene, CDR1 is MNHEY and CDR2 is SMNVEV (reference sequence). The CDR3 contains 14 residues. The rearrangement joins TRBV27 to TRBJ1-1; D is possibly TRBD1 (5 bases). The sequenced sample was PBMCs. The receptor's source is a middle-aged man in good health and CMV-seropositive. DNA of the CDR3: TGTGCCAGCAGTTGGCAAGTGGGGGGCACTGAAGCTTTCTTT. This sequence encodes CASSWQVGGTEAFF.